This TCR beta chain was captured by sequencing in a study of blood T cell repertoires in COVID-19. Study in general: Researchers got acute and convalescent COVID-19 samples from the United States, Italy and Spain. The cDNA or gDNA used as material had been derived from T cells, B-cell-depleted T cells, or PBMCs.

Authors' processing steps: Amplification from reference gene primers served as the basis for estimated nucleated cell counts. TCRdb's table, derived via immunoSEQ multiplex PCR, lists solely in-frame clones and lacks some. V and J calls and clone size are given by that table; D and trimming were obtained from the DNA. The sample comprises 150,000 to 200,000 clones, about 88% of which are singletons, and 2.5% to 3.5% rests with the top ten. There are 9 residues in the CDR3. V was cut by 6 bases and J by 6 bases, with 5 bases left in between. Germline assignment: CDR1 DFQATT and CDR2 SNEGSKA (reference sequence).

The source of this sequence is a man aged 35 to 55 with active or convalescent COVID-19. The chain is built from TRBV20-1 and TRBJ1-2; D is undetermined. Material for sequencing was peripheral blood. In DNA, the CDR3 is TGCAGTGCCAGGAATGGCTACACCTTC. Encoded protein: CSARNGYTF.